The 2 T cell receptor beta chains in this list originate from one sample, sequenced in a study of breast tumors, draining lymph nodes, adjacent tissues. TCRdb independently ran MiXCR on the multiplex PCR reads; one entry per CDR3 protein. The repertoire has about 20,000 distinct CDR3 sequences, 45% to 75% of them found once; the top ten carry 14%. The sample comprised breast tumor tissue. The receptors shown here come from a female donor with breast cancer. Some clones in this sample may be carry-over from other donors' samples.

V and J are TRBV2 and TRBJ1-4; D is ambiguous. Germline loops: CDR1 SNHLY, CDR2 FYNNEI. Trimming removed 7 bases from V and 0 bases from J, with 6 bases in between. The CDR3 covers 13 residues. CDR3 sequence reads: CASTGTTNEKLFF. The CDR3 bases are TGTGCCAGCACGGGGACAACTAATGAAAAACTGTTTTTT. Filled out from reference TRBV2 and TRBJ1-4, the complete variable domain reads EPEVTQTPSHQVTQMGQEVILRCVPISNHLYFYWYRQILGQKVEFLVSFYNNEISEKSEIFDDQFSVERPDGSNFTLKIRSTKLEDSAMYFCASTGTTNEKLFFGSGTQLSVL.

Ten or more counts support this clonotype. This sequence joins TRBV11-3 and TRBJ2-1, with D perhaps matching TRBD2 (5 bases). V lost 8 bases and J lost 6, with 11 bases in between. Germline V gene lookup returns CDR1 SGHNT and CDR2 YENEEA. The CDR3 loop spans 12 amino acids. The CDR3 protein is CASEGPGNEQFF. Here the CDR3 DNA reads TGTGCCAGCGAGGGCCCGGGCAATGAGCAGTTCTTC.